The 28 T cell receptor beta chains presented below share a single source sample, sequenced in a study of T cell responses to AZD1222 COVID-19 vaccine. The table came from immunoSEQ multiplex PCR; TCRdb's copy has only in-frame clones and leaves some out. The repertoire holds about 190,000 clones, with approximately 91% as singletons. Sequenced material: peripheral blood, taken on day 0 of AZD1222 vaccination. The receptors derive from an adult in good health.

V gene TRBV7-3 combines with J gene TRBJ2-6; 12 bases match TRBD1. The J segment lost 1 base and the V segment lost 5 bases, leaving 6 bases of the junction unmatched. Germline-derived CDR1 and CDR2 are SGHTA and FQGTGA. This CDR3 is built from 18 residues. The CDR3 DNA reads TGTGCCAGCAGCCTGCCGGGACAGGGGGCATCTGGGGCCAACGTCCTGACTTTC. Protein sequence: CASSLPGQGASGANVLTF. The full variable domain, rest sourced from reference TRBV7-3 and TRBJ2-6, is GAGVSQTPSNKVTEKGKYVELRCDPISGHTALYWYRQSLGQGPEFLIYFQGTGAADDSGLPNDRFFAVRPEGSVSTLKIQRTERGDSAVYLCASSLPGQGASGANVLTFGAGSRLTVL.

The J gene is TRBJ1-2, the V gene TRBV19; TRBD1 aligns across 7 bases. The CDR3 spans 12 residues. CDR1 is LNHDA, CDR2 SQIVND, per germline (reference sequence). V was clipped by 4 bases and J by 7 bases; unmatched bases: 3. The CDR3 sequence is CASSTPGGGYTF. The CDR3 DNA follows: TGTGCCAGTAGTACCCCAGGGGGTGGCTACACCTTC.

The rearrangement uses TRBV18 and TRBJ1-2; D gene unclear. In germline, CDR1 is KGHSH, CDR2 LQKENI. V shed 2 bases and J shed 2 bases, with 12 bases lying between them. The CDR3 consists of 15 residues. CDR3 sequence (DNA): TGTGCCAGCTCACCATTTAGGGCAGAGAACTATGGCTACACCTTC. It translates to CASSPFRAENYGYTF.

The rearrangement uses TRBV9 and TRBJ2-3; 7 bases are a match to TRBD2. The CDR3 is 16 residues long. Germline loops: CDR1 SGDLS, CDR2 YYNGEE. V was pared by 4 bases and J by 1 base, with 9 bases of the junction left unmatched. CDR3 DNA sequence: TGTGCCAGCAGCTTTAGGGAGGGCGGGGGCACAGATACGCAGTATTTT. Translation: CASSFREGGGTDTQYF.

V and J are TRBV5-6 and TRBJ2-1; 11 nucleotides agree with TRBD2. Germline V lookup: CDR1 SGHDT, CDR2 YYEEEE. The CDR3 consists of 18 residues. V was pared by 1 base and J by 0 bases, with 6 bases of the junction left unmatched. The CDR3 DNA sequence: TGTGCCAGCAGCTTGTTTAGCGGGGGGGTTAGCTCCTACAATGAGCAGTTCTTC. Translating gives CASSLFSGGVSSYNEQFF.

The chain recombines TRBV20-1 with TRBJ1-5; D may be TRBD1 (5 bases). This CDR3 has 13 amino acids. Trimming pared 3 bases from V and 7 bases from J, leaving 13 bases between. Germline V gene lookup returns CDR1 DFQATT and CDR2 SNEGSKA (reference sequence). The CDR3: CSASSQGRQPQHF. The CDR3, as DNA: TGCAGTGCTAGTTCTCAGGGACGGCAGCCCCAGCATTTT.

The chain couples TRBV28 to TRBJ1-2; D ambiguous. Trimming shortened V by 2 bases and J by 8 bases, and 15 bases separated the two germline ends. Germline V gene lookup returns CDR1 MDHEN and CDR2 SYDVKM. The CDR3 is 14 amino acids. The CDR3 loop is CASSLPPNIGGYTF. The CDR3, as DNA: TGTGCCAGCAGTTTACCCCCCAATATCGGCGGCTACACCTTC.

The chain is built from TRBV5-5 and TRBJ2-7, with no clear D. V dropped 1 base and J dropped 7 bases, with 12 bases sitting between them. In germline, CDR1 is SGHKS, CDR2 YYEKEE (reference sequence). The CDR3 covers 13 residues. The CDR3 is CASSLSRAFEQYF. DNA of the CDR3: TGTGCCAGCAGCTTGTCACGGGCCTTTGAGCAGTACTTC.

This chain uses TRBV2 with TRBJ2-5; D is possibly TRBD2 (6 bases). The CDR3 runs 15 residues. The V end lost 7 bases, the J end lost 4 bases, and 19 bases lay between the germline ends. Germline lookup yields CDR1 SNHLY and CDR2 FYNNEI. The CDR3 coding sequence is TGTGCCAGCAACGGAGGGGCGGAAGGCCGAGAGACCCAGTACTTC. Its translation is CASNGGAEGRETQYF.

The CDR3 bases are TGTGCCAGCAGCTTGCACTTCACAGATACGCAGTATTTT. It codes for CASSLHFTDTQYF. The chain combines TRBV7-3 with TRBJ2-3; D remains unclear. Per the germline V gene, CDR1 is SGHTA and CDR2 is FQGTGA. Trimming took off 3 bases at V and 2 bases at J, with 6 bases between the two ends. The CDR3 is made up of 13 amino acids.

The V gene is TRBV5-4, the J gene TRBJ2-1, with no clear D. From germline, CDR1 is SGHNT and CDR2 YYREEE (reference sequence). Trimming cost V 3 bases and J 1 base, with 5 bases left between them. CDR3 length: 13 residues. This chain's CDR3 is CASSSGSYNEQFF. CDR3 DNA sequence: TGTGCCAGCAGCTCCGGGTCCTACAATGAGCAGTTCTTC.

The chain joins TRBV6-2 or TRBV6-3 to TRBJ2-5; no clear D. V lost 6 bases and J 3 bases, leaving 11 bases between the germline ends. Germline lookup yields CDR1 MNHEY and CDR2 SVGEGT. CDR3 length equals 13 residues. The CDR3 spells CASSARREETQYF. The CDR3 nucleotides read TGTGCCAGCAGCGCCCGACGGGAAGAGACCCAGTACTTC.

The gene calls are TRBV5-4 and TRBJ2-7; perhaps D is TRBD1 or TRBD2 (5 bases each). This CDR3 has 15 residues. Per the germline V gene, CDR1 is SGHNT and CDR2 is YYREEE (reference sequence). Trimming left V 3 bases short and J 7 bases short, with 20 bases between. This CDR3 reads CASSYSWGRTGEQYF. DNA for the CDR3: TGTGCCAGCAGCTACTCCTGGGGCAGGACGGGAGAGCAGTACTTC.

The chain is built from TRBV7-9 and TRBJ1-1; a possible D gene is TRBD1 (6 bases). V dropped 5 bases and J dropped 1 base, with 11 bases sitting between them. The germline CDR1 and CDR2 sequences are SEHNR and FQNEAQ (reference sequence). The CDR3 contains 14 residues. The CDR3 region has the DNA TGTGCCAGCAGCCCATGGACAGCGAACACTGAAGCTTTCTTT. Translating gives CASSPWTANTEAFF. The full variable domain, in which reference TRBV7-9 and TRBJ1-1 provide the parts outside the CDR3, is DTGVSQNPRHKITKRGQNVTFRCDPISEHNRLYWYRQTLGQGPEFLTYFQNEAQLEKSRLLSDRFSAERPKGSFSTLEIQRTEQGDSAMYLCASSPWTANTEAFFGQGTRLTVV.

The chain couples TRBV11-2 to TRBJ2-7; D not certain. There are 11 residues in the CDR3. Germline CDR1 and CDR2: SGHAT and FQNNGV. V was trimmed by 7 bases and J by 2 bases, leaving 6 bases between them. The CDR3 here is CASKNTYEQYF. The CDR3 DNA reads TGTGCCAGCAAGAACACCTACGAGCAGTACTTC. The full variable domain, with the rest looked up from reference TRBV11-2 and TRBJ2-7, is EAGVAQSPRYKIIEKRQSVAFWCNPISGHATLYWYQQILGQGPKLLIQFQNNGVVDDSQLPKDRFSAERLKGVDSTLKIQPAKLEDSAVYLCASKNTYEQYFGPGTRLTVT.

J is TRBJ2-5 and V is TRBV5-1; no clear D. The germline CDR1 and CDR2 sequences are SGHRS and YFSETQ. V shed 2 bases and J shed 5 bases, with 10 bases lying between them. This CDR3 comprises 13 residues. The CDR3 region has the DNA TGCGCCAGCAGCTTCCAGGCCGTGGAGACCCAGTACTTC. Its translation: CASSFQAVETQYF.

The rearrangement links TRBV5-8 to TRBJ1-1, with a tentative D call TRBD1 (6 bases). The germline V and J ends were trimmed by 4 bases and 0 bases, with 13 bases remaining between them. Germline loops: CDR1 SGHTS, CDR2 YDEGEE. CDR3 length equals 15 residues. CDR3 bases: TGTGCCAGCAGCCCAACAGGGCCCTTGAACACTGAAGCTTTCTTT. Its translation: CASSPTGPLNTEAFF.

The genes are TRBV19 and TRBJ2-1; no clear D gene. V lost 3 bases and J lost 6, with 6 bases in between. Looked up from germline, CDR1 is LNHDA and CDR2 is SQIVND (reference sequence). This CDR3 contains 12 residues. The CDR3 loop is CASSILGNEQFF. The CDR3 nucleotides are TGTGCCAGTAGTATTCTGGGCAATGAGCAGTTCTTC.

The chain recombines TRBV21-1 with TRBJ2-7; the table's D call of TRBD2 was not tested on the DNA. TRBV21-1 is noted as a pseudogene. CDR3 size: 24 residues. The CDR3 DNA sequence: TGTGCCAGCAGCAAAGCCGTACTCTTTTGCTGTCTGCTGCTGCTGGTAGCGGTATCCTACGAGCAGTACTTC. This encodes CASSKAVLFCCLLLLVAVSYEQYF.

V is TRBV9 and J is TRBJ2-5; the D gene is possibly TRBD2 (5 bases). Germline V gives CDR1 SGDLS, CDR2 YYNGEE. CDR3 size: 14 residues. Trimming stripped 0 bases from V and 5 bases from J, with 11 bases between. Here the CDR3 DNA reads TGTGCCAGCAGCGTAGCTCCTAGCAGTGAGACCCAGTACTTC. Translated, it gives CASSVAPSSETQYF.

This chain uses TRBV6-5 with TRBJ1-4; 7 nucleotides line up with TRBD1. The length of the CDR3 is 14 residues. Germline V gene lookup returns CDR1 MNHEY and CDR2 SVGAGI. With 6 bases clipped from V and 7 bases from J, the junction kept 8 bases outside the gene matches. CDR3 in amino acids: CASSPGTAFEKLFF. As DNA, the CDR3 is TGTGCCAGCAGCCCCGGGACAGCCTTTGAAAAACTGTTTTTT.

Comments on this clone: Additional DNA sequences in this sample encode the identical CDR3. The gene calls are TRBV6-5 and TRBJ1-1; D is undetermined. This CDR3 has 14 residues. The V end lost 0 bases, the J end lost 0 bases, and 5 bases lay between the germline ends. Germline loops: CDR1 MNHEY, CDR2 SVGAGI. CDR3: CASSYSGVNTEAFF. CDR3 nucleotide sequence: TGTGCCAGCAGTTACTCCGGGGTGAACACTGAAGCTTTCTTT.

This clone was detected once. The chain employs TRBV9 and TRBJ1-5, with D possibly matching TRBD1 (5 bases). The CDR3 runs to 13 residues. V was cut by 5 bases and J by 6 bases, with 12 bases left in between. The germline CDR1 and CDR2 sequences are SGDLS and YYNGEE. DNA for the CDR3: TGTGCCAGCAGTCGGATGGGGGGTCAGCCCCAGCATTTT. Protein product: CASSRMGGQPQHF.

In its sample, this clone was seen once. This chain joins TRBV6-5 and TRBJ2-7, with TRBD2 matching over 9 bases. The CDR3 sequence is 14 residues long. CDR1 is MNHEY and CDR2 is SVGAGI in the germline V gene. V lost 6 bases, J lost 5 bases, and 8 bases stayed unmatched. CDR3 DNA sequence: TGTGCCAGCAGCCCGCTTAGCGGGAGAAACGAGCAGTACTTC. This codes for CASSPLSGRNEQYF.

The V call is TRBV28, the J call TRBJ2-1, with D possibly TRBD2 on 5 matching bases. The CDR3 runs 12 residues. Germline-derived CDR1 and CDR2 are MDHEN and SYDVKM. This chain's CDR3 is CATVGNSNEQFF. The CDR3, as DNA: TGTGCTACCGTCGGGAATTCCAATGAGCAGTTCTTC.

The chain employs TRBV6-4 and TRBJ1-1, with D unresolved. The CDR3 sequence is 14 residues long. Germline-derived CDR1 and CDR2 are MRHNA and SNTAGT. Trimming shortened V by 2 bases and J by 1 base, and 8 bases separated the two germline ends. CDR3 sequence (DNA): TGTGCCAGCAGTGACGGCCAGACGAACACTGAAGCTTTCTTT. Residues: CASSDGQTNTEAFF.

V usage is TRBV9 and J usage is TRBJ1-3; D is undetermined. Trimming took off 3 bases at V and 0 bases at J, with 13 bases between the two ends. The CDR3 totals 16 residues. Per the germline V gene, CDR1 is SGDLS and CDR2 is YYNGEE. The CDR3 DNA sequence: TGTGCCAGCAGCGGATACAGATATCCCTCTGGAAACACCATATATTTT. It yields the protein CASSGYRYPSGNTIYF. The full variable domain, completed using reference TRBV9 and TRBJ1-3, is DSGVTQTPKHLITATGQRVTLRCSPRSGDLSVYWYQQSLDQGLQFLIQYYNGEERAKGNILERFSAQQFPDLHSELNLSSLELGDSALYFCASSGYRYPSGNTIYFGEGSWLTVV.

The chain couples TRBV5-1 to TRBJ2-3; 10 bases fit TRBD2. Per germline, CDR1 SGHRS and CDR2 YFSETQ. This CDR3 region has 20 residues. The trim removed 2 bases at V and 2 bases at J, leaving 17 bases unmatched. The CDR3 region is CASSFYPVLASGRNTDTQYF. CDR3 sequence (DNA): TGCGCCAGCAGCTTTTATCCCGTCCTAGCTAGCGGGAGAAACACAGATACGCAGTATTTT.